These 20 T cell receptor beta chains originate from one sample sequenced in a study of T cells in Graves' hyperthyroidism and ophthalmopathy. Amplification of TCR beta CDR3 regions was performed using RNA transcripts as template. The HTBI set primed first-round TCR CDR3 RT-PCR. TCRdb re-called the multiplex PCR reads with MiXCR, one entry per CDR3 protein. Found here are 200,000 to 250,000 distinct CDR3 sequences, over 15% of them singletons; the top ten hold around 30%. The source material was blood. These receptors were obtained from a woman aged 18-29 years with Graves' ophthalmopathy.

This clonotype has a count of ten or more. V gene TRBV14 combines with J gene TRBJ2-1, with D maybe TRBD1 (6 bases). The V end was cut by 0 bases, the J end by 6 bases, with 21 bases between. Per germline, CDR1 SGHDN and CDR2 FVKESK. CDR3 length: 18 amino acids. CDR3 in amino acids: CASSQDKRGRGYGNEQFF. DNA for the CDR3: TGTGCCAGCAGCCAAGATAAAAGGGGCAGGGGCTACGGCAATGAGCAGTTCTTC.

This clonotype has a count of ten or more. The chain uses TRBV10-3 and TRBJ1-2; D might be TRBD1 (5 bases). The V gene's germline CDR1 is ENHRY and CDR2 SYGVKD. The CDR3 has 15 residues. V was trimmed by 6 bases and J by 8 bases, leaving 22 bases between them. The CDR3 DNA is TGTGCCATCAGCGATTTGAAAGGGGTCAGCGGGGGCTACACCTTC. Translating gives CAISDLKGVSGGYTF.

This clonotype was seen at least ten times. The chain has TRBV19 and TRBJ1-1, with TRBD1 matching 7 bases. Per germline, CDR1 LNHDA and CDR2 SQIVND (reference sequence). With V trimmed by 3 bases and J by 2 bases, 3 bases remained unmatched. The CDR3 spans 14 residues. CDR3 DNA sequence: TGTGCCAGTAGTATCTACAGGGGTAACACTGAAGCTTTCTTT. This sequence encodes CASSIYRGNTEAFF.

This clonotype was found many times. The chain is built from TRBV28 and TRBJ1-6, with D possibly TRBD1 on 5 matching bases. The CDR3 loop spans 16 amino acids. Germline V gene sequence: CDR1 MDHEN, CDR2 SYDVKM. V lost 2 bases and J lost 6, with 14 bases in between. The CDR3 DNA follows: TGTGCCAGCAGTTTACCCGTCCAGGGCCCTAATTCACCCCTCCACTTT. It yields the protein CASSLPVQGPNSPLHF.

Concerning this clonotype: Relative to the germline gene, one junction end is altered; a read error may explain this. The chain combines TRBV2 with TRBJ2-5; no reliable D call. The germline V gene has CDR1 SNHLY and CDR2 FYNNEI. The CDR3 is 13 amino acids. The CDR3 protein is CASSWNQGETQYF. CDR3 DNA: TGTGCCAGCAGTTGGAACCAAGGAGAGACTCAGTACTTC.

V and J are TRBV6-1 and TRBJ2-2; 10 bases are shared with TRBD2. Germline V gene lookup returns CDR1 MNHNS and CDR2 SASEGT. Trimming took 3 bases from V and 7 from J; bases not matched to a gene: 2. CDR3 length equals 14 residues. Here the CDR3 reads CASSEGLAIGELFF. The CDR3 nucleotides are TGTGCCAGCAGTGAGGGACTAGCGATCGGGGAGCTGTTTTTT.

The V gene is TRBV10-3, the J gene TRBJ2-7; 9 positions match TRBD1. This CDR3 has 14 residues. V dropped 6 bases and J dropped 2; count of bases not matched to a gene: 5. The germline CDR1 and CDR2 sequences are ENHRY and SYGVKD. CDR3 nucleotide sequence: TGTGCCATCAGCGAGGGACAGGGACCCTACGAGCAGTACTTC. Protein: CAISEGQGPYEQYF.

This clonotype was seen ten or more times. At one boundary the junction diverges from the germline segment, which might be a read error. The chain joins TRBV18 to TRBJ1-2, with 8 bases that match TRBD1. Germline CDR1 reads KGHSH; CDR2 reads LQKENI. This CDR3 contains 14 residues. The CDR3 reads CASTPGQGGDGYTF. DNA for the CDR3: TGTGCCAGCACACCAGGACAGGGAGGGGACGGCTACACCTTC.

This clonotype was seen many times. The gene calls are TRBV11-3 and TRBJ2-5; 14 bases are shared with TRBD2. Germline CDR1 is SGHNT and CDR2 is YENEEA. This CDR3 is built from 18 residues. Trimming at V came to 5 bases and at J to 1 base, leaving 9 bases not matched to a gene. CDR3 in amino acids: CASSPGTSGGPVQETQYF. DNA for the CDR3: TGTGCCAGCAGCCCCGGGACTAGCGGGGGCCCTGTCCAAGAGACCCAGTACTTC.

This clonotype has at least ten counts. The chain joins TRBV27 to TRBJ1-2; no reliable D call. Germline lookup yields CDR1 MNHEY and CDR2 SMNVEV (reference sequence). V lost 3 bases to trimming and J lost 7 bases, with 12 bases between them. The CDR3 length is 13 residues. CDR3 DNA sequence: TGTGCCAGCAGTTTCTTGGAGGGAAGTGGCTACACCTTC. This sequence encodes CASSFLEGSGYTF.

This clonotype showed up many times. The rearrangement uses TRBV13 and TRBJ1-4, with 7 bases identical to TRBD1. The V and J ends lost 3 bases and 5 bases, in that order; junction bases with no gene match: 3. Germline V gene sequence: CDR1 PRHDT, CDR2 FYEKMQ (reference sequence). This CDR3 is built from 14 residues. Written as DNA, the CDR3 is TGTGCCAGCAGCTTGAGGGGGCAGAATGAAAAACTGTTTTTT. Translated, it gives CASSLRGQNEKLFF.

This clonotype has at least ten counts. The chain has TRBV7-3 and TRBJ2-2; no clear D gene. The V end was cut by 1 base, the J end by 6 bases, with 6 bases between. Germline assignment: CDR1 SGHTA and CDR2 FQGTGA. The CDR3 runs 13 residues. The CDR3 nucleotides are TGTGCCAGCAGCTTAAACAGTGCCGGGGAGCTGTTTTTT. Residues: CASSLNSAGELFF. The full variable domain, completed using reference TRBV7-3 and TRBJ2-2, is GAGVSQTPSNKVTEKGKYVELRCDPISGHTALYWYRQSLGQGPEFLIYFQGTGAADDSGLPNDRFFAVRPEGSVSTLKIQRTERGDSAVYLCASSLNSAGELFFGEGSRLTVL.

The chain combines TRBV24-1 with TRBJ2-1; 8 nucleotides agree with TRBD1. CDR1 and CDR2 (germline): KGHDR, SFDVKD. The CDR3 has 15 residues. Trimming at V came to 4 bases and at J to 5 bases, leaving 6 bases not matched to a gene. The DNA for the CDR3 is TGTGCCACCAGTGACTCGACAGGGGCCCACAATGAGCAGTTCTTC. Its translation is CATSDSTGAHNEQFF.

This clonotype showed up many times. This chain uses TRBV2 with TRBJ2-5, with 12 bases identical to TRBD2. This CDR3 contains 16 residues. The J segment lost 0 bases and the V segment lost 3 bases, leaving 2 bases of the junction unmatched. Germline CDR1 SNHLY, CDR2 FYNNEI. In DNA, the CDR3 is TGTGCCAGCAGTGAGGGGACTAGCGGGTACCAAGAGACCCAGTACTTC. Its translation: CASSEGTSGYQETQYF. The full variable domain, its missing parts supplied by reference TRBV2 and TRBJ2-5, is EPEVTQTPSHQVTQMGQEVILRCVPISNHLYFYWYRQILGQKVEFLVSFYNNEISEKSEIFDDQFSVERPDGSNFTLKIRSTKLEDSAMYFCASSEGTSGYQETQYFGPGTRLLVL.

As regards this clonotype: The junction does not match germline at one end; this may be a read error. This chain uses TRBV6-2 or TRBV6-3 with TRBJ1-2, with 9 bases aligning to TRBD1. The germline V gene has CDR1 MNHEY and CDR2 SVGEGT. CDR3 length: 13 amino acids. CDR3 coding DNA: TGTGCCAGCGGCACAGGGGGCAGATACGGCTACCCCTTC. Protein product: CASGTGGRYGYPF.

V gene TRBV28 combines with J gene TRBJ2-5, with TRBD1 matching 12 bases. CDR1 is MDHEN and CDR2 is SYDVKM in the germline V gene. CDR3 length equals 16 residues. The V and J ends lost 4 bases and 2 bases, in that order; junction bases with no gene match: 5. The CDR3 loop reads CASSSGTGGRQETQYF. CDR3 nucleotide sequence: TGTGCCAGCAGTTCCGGGACAGGGGGCAGACAAGAGACCCAGTACTTC. Drawing the rest from reference TRBV28 and TRBJ2-5, the complete variable domain is DVKVTQSSRYLVKRTGEKVFLECVQDMDHENMFWYRQDPGLGLRLIYFSYDVKMKEKGDIPEGYSVSREKKERFSLILESASTNQTSMYLCASSSGTGGRQETQYFGPGTRLLVL.

The chain has TRBV6-2 or TRBV6-3 and TRBJ1-5; D gene unclear. This CDR3 has 14 residues. The ends were cut back, 8 bases at V and 9 bases at J, with 20 bases in the middle. Looked up from germline, CDR1 is MNHEY and CDR2 is SVGEGT. CDR3 region: CASGPDRLLGPQHF. CDR3 sequence (DNA): TGTGCCAGCGGTCCCGACCGCCTTCTAGGGCCCCAGCATTTT.

The chain recombines TRBV6-5 with TRBJ1-2; D remains ambiguous. The CDR3 covers 14 residues. Trimming took 0 bases from V and 5 from J, leaving 10 bases between them. The germline V gene encodes CDR1 MNHEY and CDR2 SVGAGI. The CDR3 sequence: CASSYSTPRYGYTF. DNA for the CDR3: TGTGCCAGCAGTTACTCGACCCCAAGATATGGCTACACCTTC.

As regards this clonotype: A much larger clone is a single base away; this may be a read error. The rearrangement uses TRBV20-1 and TRBJ2-3; either TRBD1 or TRBD2 may fit D (7 bases each). There are 14 residues in the CDR3. V shed 4 bases and J shed 2 bases, with 13 bases lying between them. The germline V gene encodes CDR1 DFQATT and CDR2 SNEGSKA (reference sequence). In nucleotides, the CDR3 is TGCAGTGCTACGCAGGGGGGGGTCACAGATACGCAGTATTTT. Translating gives CSATQGGVTDTQYF.

The chain links TRBV5-1 to TRBJ2-5, with 7 bases lining up with TRBD1. CDR1 and CDR2 from the germline V gene are SGHRS and YFSETQ. The CDR3 loop spans 16 amino acids. After removal of 0 bases from V and 5 bases from J, the junction contained 10 bases not matched to a gene. The CDR3 loop reads CASSLGPSDRAETQYF. The CDR3 bases are TGCGCCAGCAGCTTGGGACCCTCCGACAGGGCTGAGACCCAGTACTTC.